These 26 T cell receptor beta chains share one sample of origin, sequenced in a study of blood T cell repertoires in COVID-19. Only in-frame clones appear in the TCRdb table, and some are missing; sequencing was by immunoSEQ multiplex PCR. The repertoire holds over 250,000 clones, about 89% seen once, with approximately 2.6% in the top ten. The sequenced material came from PBMCs or T cells enriched from blood (not recorded which). These receptors were obtained from a woman under 30 who had recovered from COVID-19.

This clone showed up just once. This chain connects TRBV30 to TRBJ1-4; no definite D call. Germline loops: CDR1 GTSNPN, CDR2 SVGIG (reference sequence). This CDR3 region has 16 residues. The ends were cut back, 4 bases at V and 7 bases at J, with 22 bases in the middle. The CDR3 spells CAWTLSAAGFGEKLFF. The CDR3 bases are TGTGCCTGGACCCTATCGGCGGCCGGGTTTGGTGAAAAACTGTTTTTT. Based on the CDR3 plus reference TRBV30 and TRBJ1-4, the full variable domain is SQTIHQWPATLVQPVGSPLSLECTVEGTSNPNLYWYRQAAGRGLQLLFYSVGIGQISSEVPQNLSASRPQDRQFILSSKKLLLSDSGFYLCAWTLSAAGFGEKLFFGSGTQLSVL.

This clone has only one observation. The J gene is TRBJ2-5, the V gene TRBV28; 9 positions match TRBD1. The germline gives CDR1 MDHEN, CDR2 SYDVKM. The CDR3 is 15 amino acids. Germline trimming cut 7 bases from V and 3 bases from J; bases unmatched to any gene: 9. The CDR3 is CASNVRDREEETQYF. As DNA, the CDR3 is TGTGCCAGCAACGTCCGGGACAGGGAAGAAGAGACCCAGTACTTC.

The rearrangement joins TRBV2 to TRBJ2-3; 8 nucleotides match TRBD2. This CDR3 is 17 amino acids long. The germline CDR1 and CDR2 sequences are SNHLY and FYNNEI. V was clipped by 6 bases and J by 1 base; unmatched bases: 12. In DNA form, the CDR3 reads TGTGCCAGCAGAGGGGACTTTGTAGCGGGGCGCACAGATACGCAGTATTTT. Protein product: CASRGDFVAGRTDTQYF.

The chain couples TRBV5-6 to TRBJ2-3; D is unclear. This CDR3 region has 13 residues. CDR1 is SGHDT and CDR2 is YYEEEE in the germline V gene. V gave up 2 bases and J gave up 3 bases, with 7 bases separating them. CDR3: CASSFTWTDTQYF. For the CDR3, the DNA is TGTGCCAGCAGCTTTACTTGGACAGATACGCAGTATTTT.

This chain connects TRBV18 to TRBJ2-7; 7 positions agree with TRBD1. Per the germline V gene, CDR1 is KGHSH and CDR2 is LQKENI. J gave up 3 bases and V 5 bases, and 10 bases lay outside the gene matches. The CDR3 totals 15 residues. CDR3 DNA: TGTGCCAGCTCAAGTAACAGGGGCAGGAGCTACGAGCAGTACTTC. This sequence encodes CASSSNRGRSYEQYF.

J is TRBJ2-5 and V is TRBV5-4, with D uncertain. Trimming pared 2 bases from V and 2 bases from J, leaving 7 bases between. This CDR3 has 13 residues. Germline CDR1 is SGHNT and CDR2 is YYREEE (reference sequence). The CDR3 region has the DNA TGTGCCAGCAGCTTACCCCAGCAAGAGACCCAGTACTTC. Translating gives CASSLPQQETQYF.

The gene calls are TRBV28 and TRBJ1-6; 8 positions agree with TRBD1. J was trimmed by 5 bases and V by 5 bases; bases with no gene match: 8. This CDR3 comprises 16 residues. The germline V gene encodes CDR1 MDHEN and CDR2 SYDVKM. The CDR3 here is CASSAYRGYDNSPLHF. In DNA form, the CDR3 reads TGTGCCAGCAGTGCTTACAGGGGGTACGATAATTCACCCCTCCACTTT.

J is TRBJ2-5 and V is TRBV6-6, with 12 bases lining up with TRBD2. V gave up 5 bases and J gave up 5 bases; unmatched junction bases: 9. CDR3 length equals 16 residues. Per the germline V gene, CDR1 is MNHNY and CDR2 is SVGAGI (reference sequence). The CDR3 protein is CASSRGLAGSRETQYF. Written as DNA, the CDR3 is TGTGCCAGCAGTCGAGGACTAGCGGGGTCCAGGGAGACCCAGTACTTC.

The count of this clone is one. The chain is built from TRBV6-1 and TRBJ1-2; TRBD1 matches at 7 bases. Germline CDR1 MNHNS, CDR2 SASEGT. The trim removed 0 bases at V and 4 bases at J, leaving 5 bases unmatched. This CDR3 has 15 residues. CDR3 in DNA: TGTGCCAGCAGTGAAGCCACGTCAGGGGGCTATGGCTACACCTTC. Residues: CASSEATSGGYGYTF.

The rearrangement joins TRBV10-3 to TRBJ2-2; 9 nucleotides align to TRBD1. CDR3 length: 17 residues. Looked up from germline, CDR1 is ENHRY and CDR2 is SYGVKD. With V trimmed by 0 bases and J by 3 bases, 5 bases remained unmatched. CDR3 sequence: CAISESTGGIYTGELFF. The CDR3 DNA sequence: TGTGCCATCAGTGAGTCGACAGGGGGAATATACACCGGGGAGCTGTTTTTT.

This rearrangement joins TRBV4-1 to TRBJ1-1; D is unresolved. The CDR3 contains 15 residues. Trimming shortened V by 5 bases and J by 3 bases, and 16 bases separated the two germline ends. Germline V CDR1 and CDR2: MGHRA, YSYEKL. The CDR3 region is CASSSPRAPYTEAFF. CDR3 bases: TGCGCCAGCAGCTCCCCGAGGGCGCCTTACACTGAAGCTTTCTTT.

The chain recombines TRBV24-1 with TRBJ2-5; D is undetermined. Trimming stripped 5 bases from V and 6 bases from J, with 12 bases between. Germline V lookup: CDR1 KGHDR, CDR2 SFDVKD. The CDR3 has 13 residues. CDR3 residues: CATSVPWQKTQYF. In DNA, the CDR3 is TGTGCCACCAGTGTCCCGTGGCAAAAGACCCAGTACTTC.

The chain uses TRBV19 and TRBJ1-2; 7 bases match TRBD1. V dropped 9 bases and J dropped 5; count of bases not matched to a gene: 6. Germline lookup yields CDR1 LNHDA and CDR2 SQIVND (reference sequence). This CDR3 spans 12 amino acids. CDR3 DNA: TGTGCCAGCTCGACAGGGTGGTATGGCTACACCTTC. This encodes CASSTGWYGYTF.

The chain has TRBV7-9 and TRBJ1-3; D perhaps matches TRBD1 (6 bases). Trimming took 1 base from V and 8 from J, leaving 12 bases between them. This CDR3 has 14 residues. Germline V CDR1 and CDR2: SEHNR, FQNEAQ (reference sequence). The CDR3 DNA follows: TGTGCCAGCAGCTTAGGAGATCCAGGGGACACCATATATTTT. Translated, it gives CASSLGDPGDTIYF.

This clone appeared a single time. The V gene is TRBV19, the J gene TRBJ2-2, with D possibly matching TRBD1 (6 bases). This CDR3 has 14 amino acids. Looked up from germline, CDR1 is LNHDA and CDR2 is SQIVND (reference sequence). The V gene lost 2 bases and the J gene lost 7 bases, with 11 bases spanning the gap. CDR3 in amino acids: CASSIRQDGGELFF. CDR3 DNA sequence: TGTGCCAGTAGTATACGACAGGATGGCGGGGAGCTGTTTTTT. The entire variable domain, with the rest obtained from reference TRBV19 and TRBJ2-2, is as follows: DGGITQSPKYLFRKEGQNVTLSCEQNLNHDAMYWYRQDPGQGLRLIYYSQIVNDFQKGDIAEGYSVSREKKESFPLTVTSAQKNPTAFYLCASSIRQDGGELFFGEGSRLTVL.

The chain carries TRBV2 and TRBJ1-1, with 7 bases lining up with TRBD1. CDR3 length equals 14 residues. Trimming at V came to 6 bases and at J to 1 base, leaving 5 bases not matched to a gene. The V gene's germline CDR1 is SNHLY and CDR2 FYNNEI. CDR3 protein: CASRRGQANTEAFF. In DNA, the CDR3 is TGTGCCAGCAGGAGAGGACAGGCGAACACTGAAGCTTTCTTT.

The chain has TRBV19 and TRBJ1-2; 7 bases are shared with TRBD1. Trimming removed 1 base from V and 5 bases from J; junction bases left unmatched: 10. Germline-derived CDR1 and CDR2 are LNHDA and SQIVND (reference sequence). CDR3 length equals 16 residues. CDR3 nucleotides: TGTGCCAGTAGTATAGTTCCGGGCAGGGGGTTATATGGCTACACCTTC. It is translated as CASSIVPGRGLYGYTF.

The chain joins TRBV30 to TRBJ1-3, with D possibly TRBD1 on 6 matching bases. CDR3 size: 15 residues. Trimming stripped 0 bases from V and 0 bases from J, with 9 bases between. Germline assignment: CDR1 GTSNPN and CDR2 SVGIG (reference sequence). The CDR3 DNA sequence: TGTGCCTGGAGTGTGGGGACAACCTCTGGAAACACCATATATTTT. This gives the protein CAWSVGTTSGNTIYF.

This chain connects TRBV13 to TRBJ2-5; D is possibly TRBD2 (5 bases). This CDR3 region has 14 residues. The V end was cut by 2 bases, the J end by 3 bases, with 10 bases between. Germline V gene lookup returns CDR1 PRHDT and CDR2 FYEKMQ (reference sequence). In DNA, the CDR3 is TGTGCCAGCAGCTTATATAGGACTGAAGAGACCCAGTACTTC. It specifies CASSLYRTEETQYF.

This chain connects TRBV5-1 to TRBJ1-1; D call uncertain. The ends were cut back, 3 bases at V and 6 bases at J, with 15 bases in the middle. CDR1 is SGHRS and CDR2 is YFSETQ in the germline V gene. The CDR3 has 14 residues. The chain's CDR3 is CASSSPTGKAEAFF. The CDR3 DNA reads TGCGCCAGCAGCTCCCCAACCGGGAAGGCTGAAGCTTTCTTT.

The chain joins TRBV7-9 to TRBJ1-6, with unresolved D. Germline values: CDR1 SEHNR, CDR2 FQNEAQ (reference sequence). V lost 1 base and J lost 12, with 13 bases in between. The CDR3 runs 14 residues. For the CDR3, the DNA is TGTGCCAGCAGCTTAGATGGACTCCTGGTACCCCTCCACTTT. The encoded protein is CASSLDGLLVPLHF.

The chain recombines TRBV28 with TRBJ1-2; no firm D call. CDR1 and CDR2 from the germline V gene are MDHEN and SYDVKM. The CDR3 contains 12 residues. Trimming shortened V by 2 bases and J by 5 bases, and 6 bases separated the two germline ends. The CDR3 is CASSLGPYGYTF. The CDR3, as DNA: TGTGCCAGCAGTTTAGGGCCATATGGCTACACCTTC.

The chain recombines TRBV12-5 with TRBJ1-2; weak D call: TRBD1 (6 bases). Trimming pared 0 bases from V and 5 bases from J, leaving 13 bases between. The germline V gene encodes CDR1 LGHNT and CDR2 FRNRAP. This CDR3 comprises 15 residues. This CDR3 is CASGLVQGKVYGYTF. CDR3 sequence (DNA): TGTGCTAGTGGTTTGGTACAGGGAAAGGTTTATGGCTACACCTTC.

This clone has a handful of counts. The chain couples TRBV4-3 to TRBJ2-3, with TRBD1 as a possible D gene (6 bases). CDR1 and CDR2 from the germline V gene are LGHNA and YSLEER. CDR3 size: 16 residues. V lost 0 bases, J lost 0 bases, and 10 bases lay in between. This CDR3 reads CASSQDTGSSTDTQYF. The CDR3 bases are TGCGCCAGCAGCCAAGATACAGGGTCTAGCACAGATACGCAGTATTTT.

The chain is built from TRBV5-6 and TRBJ2-7, with 14 nucleotides matching TRBD2. The CDR3 length is 17 residues. Germline CDR1 is SGHDT and CDR2 is YYEEEE. Unmatched junction bases numbered 7, after V lost 2 bases and J lost 3 bases. As DNA, the CDR3 is TGTGCCAGCAGCTTAGGACTAGCGGGGGGTTTTATCTACGAGCAGTACTTC. Its translation is CASSLGLAGGFIYEQYF.

The rearrangement links TRBV7-9 to TRBJ1-5; 9 bases fit TRBD1. J was trimmed by 2 bases and V by 0 bases; bases with no gene match: 5. Germline CDR1 reads SEHNR; CDR2 reads FQNEAQ (reference sequence). The CDR3 covers 17 residues. The CDR3 region is CASSLALTGGGNQPQHF. The CDR3 bases are TGTGCCAGCAGCTTAGCGCTTACAGGGGGCGGCAATCAGCCCCAGCATTTT.